What follows is one T cell receptor beta chain and its context. Its antigen is as yet unknown. The table came from immunoSEQ multiplex PCR; TCRdb's copy has only in-frame clones and leaves some out. The data contain 65,000 to 80,000 clones, 70% to 90% of them singletons. The entry originates in a study of OX40 agonist ivuxolimab in advanced cancers. Study-wide background: Patients received ivuxolimab, an intravenous treatment, every 2 weeks at 0.01 to 10 mg/kg. Eligibility admitted prior anti-PD-1, anti-PD-L1 or anti-CTLA-4 therapy; around 42% had some. Study-wide results and limits: At 0.1 to 3.0 mg/kg and by week 6, CD4+ and CD8+ T cells in the blood had expanded clonally.

With 5 bases clipped from V and 6 bases from J, the junction kept 7 bases outside the gene matches. The germline CDR1 and CDR2 sequences are SGHNT and YYREEE (reference sequence). The CDR3 sequence is 14 residues long. Anyone with autoimmune disease history or systemic immunosuppression was excluded. This chain joins TRBV5-4 and TRBJ2-2, with TRBD2 matching over 7 bases. This sequence was found in an adult with an advanced solid tumor such as melanoma, head and neck, liver or kidney cancer. The sequencing used CD4+ or CD8+ T cells sorted from blood, collected in a trial of the OX40 agonist ivuxolimab. CDR3 nucleotides: TGTGCCAGCAGTAAAACCGGACTAGCCGGGGAGCTGTTTTTT. It specifies CASSKTGLAGELFF.